This T cell receptor beta chain was found in a study of blood T cell repertoires in COVID-19. Per the original data handling: Amplifying reference gene primers gave estimates of nucleated cell counts. Profiled with immunoSEQ multiplex PCR; TCRdb holds only in-frame clones, not every one. That table furnishes V, J and clone size, whereas the DNA furnished D and trimming. Altogether around 380,000 clones are present, roughly four fifths being singletons, with the ten largest covering about 1.2%. Germline V gene data show CDR1 as KGHDR and CDR2 as SFDVKD. CDR3 length: 11 amino acids. Trimming stripped 5 bases from V and 6 bases from J, with 6 bases between.

The sequenced sample consisted of peripheral blood. This sequence joins TRBV24-1 and TRBJ1-2; D unresolved. The sequence derives from a human donor with acute or convalescent COVID-19. The donor label of this sample is uncertain. The CDR3 sequence is CATSGLDGYTF. The CDR3 DNA is TGTGCCACCAGTGGCTTAGATGGCTACACCTTC.